Listed here are 18 T cell receptor beta chains from one sample, sequenced in a study of CD8 T cells in Susac syndrome (dated by TCRdb to about 2019). Library prep was done by the immunoSEQ multiplex PCR assay. RNA was extracted using the RNeasy kit, and roughly 0.5 to 1 ug of the RNA was reverse transcribed with random hexamers. TCRdb took the public reads, trimmed them with fastp at Q25, ran MiXCR for clone calling and kept in-frame beta chains. Each record represents a unique CDR3 protein, reported with the most common genes and DNA among its rows. The sample yields more than 100,000 distinct CDR3 sequences; roughly 96% were counted once. 0.09% to 0.15% of the sample rests with the top ten. The sequenced material came from CD4+ T cells from PBMCs. All receptors come from a human donor in good health.

The V gene is TRBV21-1, the J gene TRBJ2-2; the D call TRBD2 from the table was never checked on the DNA. TRBV21-1 is noted as a pseudogene. This CDR3 region has 17 residues. Here the CDR3 DNA reads TGTGCCAGCAGCCCCCTAGCGGGAGGGCGGGACACCGGGGAGCTGTTTTTT. Protein product: CASSPLAGGRDTGELFF.

This clonotype was counted a single time. The chain joins TRBV19 to TRBJ2-3; D is ambiguous. The CDR3 is made up of 14 amino acids. V was trimmed by 3 bases and J by 2 bases, leaving 9 bases between them. Germline V gene sequence: CDR1 LNHDA, CDR2 SQIVND (reference sequence). CDR3 region: CASSIWVTTDTQYF. In nucleotides, the CDR3 is TGTGCCAGTAGTATTTGGGTCACCACAGATACGCAGTATTTT.

V is TRBV12-3 or TRBV12-4 and J is TRBJ1-2, with a possible D match to TRBD1 (5 bases). The length of the CDR3 is 14 residues. Trimming took 4 bases from V and 8 from J, leaving 17 bases between them. For the CDR3, the DNA is TGTGCCAGCAGTTACGGGACCTCGACGGGAGGCTACACCTTC. Residues: CASSYGTSTGGYTF.

The chain couples TRBV24-1 to TRBJ2-2; possible D gene TRBD1, 6 bases. Germline V CDR1 and CDR2: KGHDR, SFDVKD. V was clipped by 8 bases and J by 1 base, with 10 bases between them. CDR3 size: 14 residues. CDR3 protein: CATKHRENTGELFF. CDR3 bases: TGTGCCACCAAACACAGGGAGAACACCGGGGAGCTGTTTTTT.

J is TRBJ2-7 and V is TRBV3-1; possibly TRBD2 for D (5 bases). Germline V gene data show CDR1 as LGHDT and CDR2 as YNNKEL (reference sequence). The CDR3 has 14 amino acids. Deletions cut 2 bases from V and 4 bases from J, with 12 bases between. The CDR3, as DNA: TGTGCCAGCAGCCAATCGAGAGGGCTTTACGAGCAGTACTTC. This codes for CASSQSRGLYEQYF.

In its sample, this clonotype was seen once. The chain couples TRBV6-5 to TRBJ2-7; D is possibly TRBD1 (6 bases). Germline CDR1 MNHEY, CDR2 SVGAGI. Trimming took off 1 base at V and 5 bases at J, with 12 bases between the two ends. The CDR3 runs 14 residues. CDR3 sequence (DNA): TGTGCCAGCAGTTACTTGGGACATGACCACGAGCAGTACTTC. It encodes CASSYLGHDHEQYF.

This clonotype was seen just once. The chain links TRBV5-4 to TRBJ1-2, with no clear D. With 2 bases removed from V and 6 bases from J, the gap between germline ends came to 11 bases. CDR1 is SGHNT, CDR2 YYREEE, per germline (reference sequence). The CDR3 consists of 13 residues. CDR3 in amino acids: CASSLAVSHGYTF. CDR3 bases: TGTGCCAGCAGCTTAGCTGTATCCCATGGCTACACCTTC. The complete variable domain, with remaining parts taken from reference TRBV5-4 and TRBJ1-2, reads ETGVTQSPTHLIKTRGQQVTLRCSSQSGHNTVSWYQQALGQGPQFIFQYYREEENGRGNFPPRFSGLQFPNYSSELNVNALELDDSALYLCASSLAVSHGYTFGSGTRLTVV.

This clonotype has a single count. The chain has TRBV7-9 and TRBJ2-5; D uncertain. This CDR3 region has 15 residues. Germline assignment: CDR1 SEHNR and CDR2 FQNEAQ (reference sequence). V lost 1 base to trimming and J lost 5 bases, with 14 bases between them. The CDR3 is CASSLGVPGSETQYF. CDR3 DNA sequence: TGTGCCAGCAGCTTAGGGGTGCCGGGTTCCGAGACCCAGTACTTC.

The chain uses TRBV12-3 or TRBV12-4 and TRBJ2-5; 7 bases line up with TRBD1. CDR3 size: 13 residues. After removal of 7 bases from V and 3 bases from J, the junction contained 5 bases not matched to a gene. CDR3 residues: CASTGTVEETQYF. The DNA for the CDR3 is TGTGCCAGCACCGGGACAGTCGAAGAGACCCAGTACTTC.

V and J are TRBV7-2 and TRBJ2-5; 11 bases align to TRBD1. Unmatched junction bases numbered 12, after V lost 1 base and J lost 2 bases. The CDR3 extends over 19 amino acids. Germline V CDR1 and CDR2: SGHTA, FQGNSA. CDR3 nucleotides: TGTGCCAGCAGCTTAGGGGCCCTAGGTGGGACAGGGGGACAAGAGACCCAGTACTTC. It specifies CASSLGALGGTGGQETQYF.

The V call is TRBV9, the J call TRBJ2-3; 10 bases are a match to TRBD2. This CDR3 comprises 16 residues. The V segment lost 0 bases and the J segment 5 bases; nucleotides outside the gene matches: 6. The germline CDR1 and CDR2 sequences are SGDLS and YYNGEE. The CDR3 loop is CASSVGASGSKDTQYF. CDR3 nucleotide sequence: TGTGCCAGCAGCGTAGGGGCTAGCGGGAGTAAAGATACGCAGTATTTT.

V usage is TRBV10-3 and J usage is TRBJ2-1, with D unclear. Trimming left V 0 bases short and J 6 bases short, with 15 bases between. The length of the CDR3 is 16 residues. Looked up from germline, CDR1 is ENHRY and CDR2 is SYGVKD. The CDR3 loop is CAISESERTSGNEQFF. The CDR3 DNA sequence: TGTGCCATCAGTGAGTCGGAACGGACCAGTGGCAATGAGCAGTTCTTC.

A single count supports this clonotype. The chain has TRBV7-9 and TRBJ2-7; 11 bases are shared with TRBD2. The V gene end was trimmed by 5 bases and the J gene end by 12 bases; junction bases not matched to a gene: 6. The germline V gene encodes CDR1 SEHNR and CDR2 FQNEAQ (reference sequence). The CDR3 totals 12 residues. Here the CDR3 reads CASSQTSGIVYF. The CDR3 coding sequence is TGTGCCAGCAGCCAGACTAGCGGGATTGTGTACTTC.

This chain links TRBV28 with TRBJ1-5; no definite D call. Germline V lookup: CDR1 MDHEN, CDR2 SYDVKM. The CDR3 runs to 12 residues. Between the trimmed V and J ends, which lost 3 bases and 3 bases, there was a span of 3 bases. CDR3 sequence: CASSLPNQPQHF. For the CDR3, the DNA is TGTGCCAGCAGTTTGCCCAATCAGCCCCAGCATTTT.

The J gene is TRBJ1-1, the V gene TRBV12-3 or TRBV12-4, with D hard to call. The CDR3 is 13 amino acids. The V end was cut by 3 bases, the J end by 4 bases, with 9 bases between. The CDR3 loop is CASSLSGVTEAFF. In DNA form, the CDR3 reads TGTGCCAGCAGTTTGTCGGGAGTCACTGAAGCTTTCTTT.

CDR3 loop: CASSPRTSGTYNEQFF. The CDR3 nucleotides are TGTGCCAGCTCACCGCGGACTAGCGGGACCTACAATGAGCAGTTCTTC. The chain uses TRBV18 and TRBJ2-1, with TRBD2 matching over 12 bases. Germline CDR1 reads KGHSH; CDR2 reads LQKENI. J lost 2 bases, V lost 3 bases, and 2 bases had no gene match. The CDR3 is made up of 16 amino acids. The full variable domain, in which reference TRBV18 and TRBJ2-1 provide the parts outside the CDR3, is NAGVMQNPRHLVRRRGQEARLRCSPMKGHSHVYWYRQLPEEGLKFMVYLQKENIIDESGMPKERFSAEFPKEGPSILRIQQVVRGDSAAYFCASSPRTSGTYNEQFFGPGTRLTVL.

V usage is TRBV28 and J usage is TRBJ2-6; D unclear. CDR1 is MDHEN and CDR2 is SYDVKM in the germline V gene. There are 16 residues in the CDR3. V was cut by 3 bases and J by 1 base, with 10 bases left in between. For the CDR3, the DNA is TGTGCCAGCAGTTTCCTGGTTCAGTCTGGGGCCAACGTCCTGACTTTC. The encoded protein is CASSFLVQSGANVLTF.

The CDR3 DNA follows: TGCAGCGGGACTAGCGGTTCCTACGAGCAGTACTTC. Its translation: CSGTSGSYEQYF. The gene calls are TRBV29-1 and TRBJ2-7; 10 bases are shared with TRBD2. Germline V gene data show CDR1 as SQVTM and CDR2 as ANQGSEA. Trimming at V came to 7 bases and at J to 1 base, leaving 1 base not matched to a gene. CDR3 length: 12 amino acids.